This entry lists 30 T cell receptor beta chains sequenced from one sample in a study of T-cell reconstitution after alpha-beta-depleted transplantation in children. Unique molecular identifiers were incorporated into the prepared TCRbeta library. TCRdb fed the PCR reads into MiXCR, producing one record per CDR3 protein. The profile shows about 830,000 distinct CDR3 sequences, around 17% of them singletons. The sample was PBMCs, mostly from graft donor cells, taken 360 days after TCRalphabeta/CD19-depleted stem cell transplant. These receptors came from a male patient between 5 and 17 years old who had a stem cell transplant for acute lymphoblastic leukemia, so the T cells may come from the graft donor.

This clonotype has more than one count but fewer than ten. The rearrangement uses TRBV7-9 and TRBJ2-2, with D possibly matching TRBD1 (6 bases). The CDR3 runs to 16 residues. In germline, CDR1 is SEHNR, CDR2 FQNEAQ (reference sequence). The germline V and J ends were trimmed by 6 bases and 6 bases, with 20 bases remaining between them. This chain's CDR3 is CASSNLQGSEAGELFF. In DNA, the CDR3 is TGTGCCAGCAGTAATTTACAGGGAAGTGAAGCCGGGGAGCTGTTTTTT.

This clonotype came up a few times. The V call is TRBV5-1, the J call TRBJ2-1; 13 positions agree with TRBD2. In germline, CDR1 is SGHRS, CDR2 YFSETQ. With 4 bases clipped from V and 9 bases from J, the junction kept 10 bases outside the gene matches. The CDR3 spans 16 residues. The CDR3 here is CASSDRTSGSLGEQFF. As DNA, the CDR3 is TGCGCCAGCAGCGACAGGACTAGCGGGAGTCTGGGTGAGCAGTTCTTC.

This clonotype was seen only a few times. V is TRBV28 and J is TRBJ2-3, with 10 bases that match TRBD2. CDR1 and CDR2 (germline): MDHEN, SYDVKM. The CDR3 covers 19 residues. V was clipped by 0 bases and J by 0 bases; unmatched bases: 9. CDR3 DNA sequence: TGTGCCAGCAGTTTATGGTCTAGCGGGGGCCCTGCTAGCACAGATACGCAGTATTTT. Protein product: CASSLWSSGGPASTDTQYF.

J is TRBJ2-2 and V is TRBV6-5; 12 bases map to TRBD1. Unmatched junction bases numbered 8, after V lost 8 bases and J lost 7 bases. The CDR3 is 15 residues long. CDR1 is MNHEY and CDR2 is SVGAGI in the germline V gene. CDR3 bases: TGTGCCAGCCAAGGGACAGGGGGCGGTGGCGGGGAGCTGTTTTTT. Residues: CASQGTGGGGGELFF.

V gene TRBV11-2 combines with J gene TRBJ2-7; D might be TRBD1 or TRBD2, each matching 5 bases. Germline CDR1 and CDR2: SGHAT and FQNNGV. There are 15 residues in the CDR3. Trimming took off 5 bases at V and 3 bases at J, with 17 bases between the two ends. CDR3 nucleotide sequence: TGTGCCAGCAGCCTAACCGGGACGGCTGGCTACGAGCAGTACTTC. Protein product: CASSLTGTAGYEQYF.

The genes are TRBV5-1 and TRBJ2-1, with 11 positions matching TRBD2. The CDR3 extends over 15 amino acids. The germline CDR1 and CDR2 sequences are SGHRS and YFSETQ. V shed 2 bases and J 8 bases; nucleotides not matched to a gene: 6. For the CDR3, the DNA is TGCGCCAGCAGCTTCTATAGCGGGAGGGCGGATGAGCAGTTCTTC. Translating it yields CASSFYSGRADEQFF. Supplemented by reference TRBV5-1 and TRBJ2-1, the full variable domain reads KAGVTQTPRYLIKTRGQQVTLSCSPISGHRSVSWYQQTPGQGLQFLFEYFSETQRNKGNFPGRFSGRQFSNSRSEMNVSTLELGDSALYLCASSFYSGRADEQFFGPGTRLTVL.

The chain recombines TRBV3-1 with TRBJ2-1; 13 positions match TRBD2. The junction had 3 bases not matched to a gene; V was cut back by 1 base and J by 6 bases. The CDR3 has 16 amino acids. Germline CDR1 and CDR2: LGHDT and YNNKEL (reference sequence). CDR3 sequence (DNA): TGTGCCAGCAGCCAAGCGGGACTAGCGGGAAGCAATGAGCAGTTCTTC. This translates into CASSQAGLAGSNEQFF.

V gene TRBV5-1 combines with J gene TRBJ1-4, with 9 bases identical to TRBD1. The CDR3 is 14 amino acids. V was clipped by 2 bases and J by 6 bases; unmatched bases: 2. In germline, CDR1 is SGHRS, CDR2 YFSETQ. This CDR3 is CASSLQGAYEKLFF. The CDR3 coding sequence is TGCGCCAGCAGCTTACAGGGGGCTTATGAAAAACTGTTTTTT.

This clonotype was seen a few times. The chain couples TRBV27 to TRBJ2-1; a possible D gene is TRBD1 (5 bases). The V gene's germline CDR1 is MNHEY and CDR2 SMNVEV (reference sequence). The CDR3 is 15 amino acids. V was cut by 6 bases and J by 3 bases, with 15 bases left in between. CDR3 protein: CASRSDLGDYNEQFF. CDR3 coding DNA: TGTGCCAGCAGATCCGACCTAGGGGACTACAATGAGCAGTTCTTC.

This chain uses TRBV2 with TRBJ2-7, with 8 bases that match TRBD2. CDR1 and CDR2 from the germline V gene are SNHLY and FYNNEI. This CDR3 comprises 17 residues. Trimming removed 3 bases from V and 4 bases from J; junction bases left unmatched: 14. CDR3 protein: CASSEDLGPRGRYEQYF. CDR3 DNA: TGTGCCAGCAGTGAGGACCTTGGGCCTCGCGGGAGGTACGAGCAGTACTTC.

There are a few counts of this clonotype. The CDR3 bases are TGTGCCAGCAGTGATAACCAAGCGCCCTCCTACAATGAGCAGTTCTTC. As protein: CASSDNQAPSYNEQFF. V gene TRBV6-4 combines with J gene TRBJ2-1; D is undetermined. Germline V lookup: CDR1 MRHNA, CDR2 SNTAGT. V was trimmed by 3 bases and J by 0 bases, leaving 12 bases between them. CDR3 size: 16 residues.

This clonotype was seen a handful of times. CDR3 protein: CASSQGWGGSTYNEQFF. CDR3 sequence (DNA): TGCGCCAGCAGCCAAGGGTGGGGCGGGAGCACCTACAATGAGCAGTTCTTC. V and J are TRBV4-1 and TRBJ2-1, with 7 bases fitting TRBD2. The germline V gene has CDR1 MGHRA and CDR2 YSYEKL. The V gene end was trimmed by 1 base and the J gene end by 2 bases; junction bases not matched to a gene: 8. The CDR3 sequence is 17 residues long.

The sample holds a few counts of this clonotype. J is TRBJ2-7 and V is TRBV3-1; TRBD2 matches at 10 bases. The CDR3 sequence is 17 residues long. Trimming at V came to 0 bases and at J to 5 bases, leaving 10 bases not matched to a gene. Germline V gives CDR1 LGHDT, CDR2 YNNKEL (reference sequence). CDR3 sequence reads: CASSQDALLAGAHEQYF. The CDR3, as DNA: TGTGCCAGCAGCCAAGATGCGTTGCTAGCGGGAGCCCACGAGCAGTACTTC.

The chain joins TRBV6-5 to TRBJ2-2; 10 nucleotides agree with TRBD2. This CDR3 region has 15 residues. J was trimmed by 4 bases and V by 4 bases; bases with no gene match: 3. The V gene's germline CDR1 is MNHEY and CDR2 SVGAGI. CDR3 sequence (DNA): TGTGCCAGCAGTTTGGGACTAGCGATCACCGGGGAGCTGTTTTTT. This translates into CASSLGLAITGELFF.

This clonotype has a count of ten or more. CDR3 DNA: TGTGCCAGCAGCCAAAAGGGGTTACCACAGACTACGCAGTATTTT. Amino acid sequence: CASSQKGLPQTTQYF. The chain joins TRBV4-2 to TRBJ2-3, with D possibly TRBD1 on 5 matching bases. The V end lost 2 bases, the J end lost 8 bases, and 17 bases lay between the germline ends. CDR3 size: 15 residues. CDR1 LGHNA and CDR2 YNFKEQ come from the germline V gene.

The table lists this clonotype with many counts. This chain uses TRBV4-1 with TRBJ1-5; D ambiguous. CDR3 length: 13 amino acids. CDR1 and CDR2 (germline): MGHRA, YSYEKL. V shed 0 bases and J shed 6 bases, with 6 bases lying between them. The CDR3 sequence is CASSQENAQPQHF. Here the CDR3 DNA reads TGCGCCAGCAGCCAAGAAAATGCTCAGCCCCAGCATTTT.

The chain couples TRBV5-4 to TRBJ2-7, with 9 positions matching TRBD2. With V trimmed by 1 base and J by 7 bases, 9 bases remained unmatched. Germline V lookup: CDR1 SGHNT, CDR2 YYREEE (reference sequence). The CDR3 extends over 15 amino acids. Written as DNA, the CDR3 is TGTGCCAGCAGCTTGTTAGCGGGAGTGCCTAATGAGCAGTACTTC. This encodes CASSLLAGVPNEQYF.

This clonotype was seen a handful of times. V is TRBV12-3 or TRBV12-4 and J is TRBJ2-7; D remains unclear. The CDR3 extends over 12 amino acids. Trimming removed 3 bases at V and 12 bases at J, with 15 bases between. CDR3 sequence (DNA): TGTGCCAGCAGTTTTGTAGCCCAATACCCGTACTTC. Translating gives CASSFVAQYPYF.

The rearrangement uses TRBV7-9 and TRBJ2-5, with unresolved D. Trimming left V 3 bases short and J 5 bases short, with 10 bases between. CDR1 SEHNR and CDR2 FQNEAQ come from the germline V gene (reference sequence). This CDR3 has 13 residues. The CDR3, as DNA: TGTGCCAGCAGCTTCACAACTTCGGAGACCCAGTACTTC. This translates into CASSFTTSETQYF.

This clonotype was recorded at least ten times. The V gene is TRBV2, the J gene TRBJ2-1; TRBD1 agrees at 7 bases. V gave up 7 bases and J gave up 6 bases; unmatched junction bases: 12. The length of the CDR3 is 15 residues. Germline lookup yields CDR1 SNHLY and CDR2 FYNNEI. The CDR3 loop is CASTADRAGGNEQFF. The CDR3 coding sequence is TGTGCCAGCACCGCAGACAGGGCAGGTGGCAATGAGCAGTTCTTC.

The chain recombines TRBV5-6 with TRBJ1-1, with D tentatively TRBD1 (5 bases). Germline V gene data show CDR1 as SGHDT and CDR2 as YYEEEE. V was trimmed by 3 bases and J by 10 bases, leaving 13 bases between them. The CDR3 sequence is 12 residues long. The CDR3, as DNA: TGTGCCAGCAGCTGGGGGACCTCTACAGCTTTCTTT. It yields the protein CASSWGTSTAFF. The full variable domain, completed using reference TRBV5-6 and TRBJ1-1, is DAGVTQSPTHLIKTRGQQVTLRCSPKSGHDTVSWYQQALGQGPQFIFQYYEEEERQRGNFPDRFSGHQFPNYSSELNVNALLLGDSALYLCASSWGTSTAFFGQGTRLTVV.

The chain links TRBV20-1 to TRBJ2-3; D possibly corresponds to TRBD2 (6 bases). CDR3 size: 16 residues. Per the germline V gene, CDR1 is DFQATT and CDR2 is SNEGSKA (reference sequence). The CDR3 loop is CSGFSGTYTSTDTQYF. The CDR3 DNA reads as TGCTCTGGATTTAGCGGAACCTATACTAGCACAGATACGCAGTATTTT.

CDR3 protein: CASSLAGSGSHEQFF. In DNA form, the CDR3 reads TGTGCCAGCAGCTTAGCGGGTAGCGGGAGTCACGAGCAGTTCTTC. The rearrangement uses TRBV7-9 and TRBJ2-1, with TRBD2 matching 9 bases. This CDR3 region has 15 residues. Looked up from germline, CDR1 is SEHNR and CDR2 is FQNEAQ (reference sequence). Trimming cost V 0 bases and J 10 bases; bases outside gene matches: 7.

In its sample, this clonotype was seen a few times. At one boundary the junction diverges from the germline segment, which might be a read error. The V call is TRBV20-1, the J call TRBJ2-5; 13 bases are a match to TRBD2. This CDR3 region has 14 residues. Germline V gives CDR1 DFQATT, CDR2 SNEGSKA (reference sequence). CDR3 bases: TGCAGTGCCAGAGGACTAGCGGGAGTAGAGACCCAGTACTTC. Amino acid sequence: CSARGLAGVETQYF.

V gene TRBV15 combines with J gene TRBJ1-6; TRBD1 matches 11 bases. The germline V gene has CDR1 LNHNV and CDR2 YYDKDF (reference sequence). V shed 0 bases, J shed 10 bases, and the junction held 5 bases outside the gene matches. The CDR3 contains 16 residues. CDR3: CATSRDPGQGGSPLHF. CDR3 DNA: TGTGCCACCAGCAGAGACCCGGGACAGGGGGGATCACCCCTCCACTTT.

The chain recombines TRBV21-1 with TRBJ1-5; TRBD1, the table's D call, lacks a check against the DNA. TRBV21-1 is marked as a pseudogene. The CDR3 runs 15 residues. The CDR3 sequence: CASSKDRASNQPQHF. CDR3 bases: TGTGCCAGCAGCAAAGACAGGGCTAGCAATCAGCCCCAGCATTTT.

This clonotype turned up a few times. This chain joins TRBV12-3 or TRBV12-4 and TRBJ2-7, with D maybe TRBD1 (6 bases). CDR3 length: 15 amino acids. Trimming removed 0 bases at V and 1 base at J, with 10 bases between. DNA for the CDR3: TGTGCCAGCAGTTTAGCTTGGGACATTTCCTACGAGCAGTACTTC. Translating it yields CASSLAWDISYEQYF.

This clonotype was recorded a few times. The chain is built from TRBV3-1 and TRBJ2-2; tentatively, D is TRBD1 or TRBD2 (5 bases each). V shed 5 bases and J shed 5 bases, with 15 bases lying between them. This CDR3 comprises 15 residues. Germline CDR1 LGHDT, CDR2 YNNKEL (reference sequence). The CDR3 region is CASSLGTLRTGELFF. The CDR3 DNA reads TGTGCCAGCAGCTTGGGGACCCTTAGGACCGGGGAGCTGTTTTTT.

V gene TRBV27 combines with J gene TRBJ2-1; TRBD1 aligns across 11 bases. V lost 5 bases to trimming and J lost 1 base; unmatched junction nucleotides: 10. Germline V gene sequence: CDR1 MNHEY, CDR2 SMNVEV (reference sequence). CDR3 length: 18 residues. The CDR3 reads CASSVRDRGFGSYNEQFF. The CDR3 DNA reads TGTGCCAGCAGTGTCCGGGACAGGGGGTTTGGGTCCTACAATGAGCAGTTCTTC.

This clonotype was detected only once. J is TRBJ2-7 and V is TRBV7-3; 9 nucleotides line up with TRBD1. The CDR3 has 14 residues. The V and J ends lost 5 bases and 6 bases, in that order; junction bases with no gene match: 8. Per germline, CDR1 SGHTA and CDR2 FQGTGA. CDR3: CASSLGTGKVEQYF. The CDR3 DNA is TGTGCCAGCAGCCTTGGGACAGGGAAGGTCGAGCAGTACTTC. Looking up the rest from reference TRBV7-3 and TRBJ2-7 gives the full variable domain: GAGVSQTPSNKVTEKGKYVELRCDPISGHTALYWYRQSLGQGPEFLIYFQGTGAADDSGLPNDRFFAVRPEGSVSTLKIQRTERGDSAVYLCASSLGTGKVEQYFGPGTRLTVT.